The present TCR beta chain was sequenced within a study of blood T cells in healthy people across ages. CDR3 length: 14 amino acids. Germline CDR1 reads MNHEY; CDR2 reads SVGAGI. Unmatched junction bases numbered 13, after V lost 6 bases and J lost 10 bases. This clonotype was seen a few times. Combining a sample-barcoded 5' primer with a J-beta primer mix, a second PCR ran for roughly 6 to 12 cycles. MiXCR, applied by TCRdb to the 5' RACE reads, yields one record per CDR3 protein. The sample yields 1.5 million to 2 million distinct CDR3 sequences, around half seen once. Sequencing was done on a sample of blood. The V and J genes are TRBV6-5 and TRBJ1-2; 8 positions match TRBD1. This clonotype originated in a woman aged 40 to 49 in good health. This CDR3 is CASSTTGGYPDYTF. CDR3 DNA: TGTGCCAGCAGCACTACAGGGGGATACCCGGACTACACCTTC.